These 24 T cell receptor beta chains came from one sample sequenced in a study of shared clonotypes between healthy human individuals. TCRdb's copy holds only in-frame clones and misses some; the assay was immunoSEQ multiplex PCR. The data show more than 2,000,000 clones, around 94% seen once. The specimen was naive CD4+ T cells sorted from blood. The subset is: CD45RA+ positively selected. These receptors were taken from a man between 18 and 35 years old in good health.

This clone was observed once. The chain employs TRBV2 and TRBJ2-3; 7 bases are a match to TRBD2. The CDR3 totals 8 residues. CDR1 and CDR2 (germline): SNHLY, FYNNEI. V was pared by 9 bases and J by 14 bases, with 2 bases of the junction left unmatched. CDR3 in amino acids: CASGEGYF. Here the CDR3 DNA reads TGTGCCAGTGGGGAGGGGTATTTT. Filled out from reference TRBV2 and TRBJ2-3, the complete variable domain reads EPEVTQTPSHQVTQMGQEVILRCVPISNHLYFYWYRQILGQKVEFLVSFYNNEISEKSEIFDDQFSVERPDGSNFTLKIRSTKLEDSAMYFCASGEGYFGPGTRLTVL.

The chain couples TRBV27 to TRBJ1-4; D uncertain. From germline, CDR1 is MNHEY and CDR2 SMNVEV (reference sequence). There are 13 residues in the CDR3. Trimming left V 6 bases short and J 3 bases short, with 8 bases between. This chain's CDR3 is CASSITANEKLFF. The DNA for the CDR3 is TGTGCCAGCAGCATCACAGCTAATGAAAAACTGTTTTTT.

The V gene is TRBV11-2, the J gene TRBJ2-1, with D tentatively TRBD1 (6 bases). CDR1 is SGHAT, CDR2 FQNNGV, per germline. V lost 4 bases to trimming and J lost 0 bases, with 13 bases between them. This CDR3 comprises 16 residues. For the CDR3, the DNA is TGTGCCAGCAGCTACCGAGAGGACAGCTCCTACAATGAGCAGTTCTTC. This sequence encodes CASSYREDSSYNEQFF.

The rearrangement uses TRBV28 and TRBJ1-2; D uncertain. The length of the CDR3 is 14 residues. The germline gives CDR1 MDHEN, CDR2 SYDVKM. V lost 2 bases, J lost 4 bases, and 11 bases lay in between. This CDR3 is CASSLRHSPYGYTF. Here the CDR3 DNA reads TGTGCCAGCAGTTTACGACACAGCCCCTATGGCTACACCTTC.

The chain combines TRBV2 with TRBJ2-2, with 9 bases matching TRBD1. CDR1 is SNHLY, CDR2 FYNNEI, per germline. This CDR3 is built from 15 residues. The ends lost 8 bases at V and 1 base at J; junction bases unmatched: 5. CDR3 in DNA: TGTGCCAGCGGCGGGGGACAGGGGAACACCGGGGAGCTGTTTTTT. This sequence encodes CASGGGQGNTGELFF.

The chain links TRBV5-4 to TRBJ2-5; 15 positions agree with TRBD2. The CDR3 has 18 residues. The trim removed 1 base at V and 4 bases at J, leaving 8 bases unmatched. Germline V CDR1 and CDR2: SGHNT, YYREEE (reference sequence). Here the CDR3 reads CASSLQTPGLAGGETQYF. The CDR3 coding sequence is TGTGCCAGCAGCTTGCAAACCCCGGGACTAGCGGGGGGAGAGACCCAGTACTTC.

The J gene is TRBJ2-7, the V gene TRBV6-5; the match to TRBD1 covers 8 bases. The ends lost 10 bases at V and 5 bases at J; junction bases unmatched: 10. The V gene's germline CDR1 is MNHEY and CDR2 SVGAGI. The CDR3 extends over 13 amino acids. The CDR3 spells CATGRTGQNEQYF. The CDR3 DNA follows: TGTGCCACCGGCCGGACAGGGCAGAACGAGCAGTACTTC.

V and J are TRBV5-4 and TRBJ2-1; 10 bases agree with TRBD1. Per germline, CDR1 SGHNT and CDR2 YYREEE (reference sequence). The CDR3 is 14 amino acids. V lost 2 bases to trimming and J lost 9 bases; unmatched junction nucleotides: 5. The CDR3 nucleotides are TGTGCCAGCAGCTTCAGACAGGGGGCAGGTGAGCAGTTCTTC. Translating gives CASSFRQGAGEQFF.

V is TRBV6-5 and J is TRBJ2-7; no clear D. V lost 6 bases and J 2 bases, leaving 14 bases between the germline ends. Germline V gives CDR1 MNHEY, CDR2 SVGAGI. The CDR3 extends over 14 amino acids. CDR3 in amino acids: CASRPPTHTYEQYF. The CDR3 DNA reads TGTGCCAGCAGGCCCCCGACTCATACCTACGAGCAGTACTTC.

The CDR3 protein is CASSSALVNTGELFF. DNA of the CDR3: TGTGCCAGCAGCTCCGCATTAGTGAACACCGGGGAGCTGTTTTTT. The chain combines TRBV7-2 with TRBJ2-2; D unresolved. The length of the CDR3 is 15 residues. Trimming removed 4 bases from V and 1 base from J, with 10 bases in between. The germline CDR1 and CDR2 sequences are SGHTA and FQGNSA.

This chain joins TRBV7-2 and TRBJ2-1; tentatively, D is TRBD2 (5 bases). CDR3 size: 14 residues. The germline gives CDR1 SGHTA, CDR2 FQGNSA. Trimming took off 4 bases at V and 9 bases at J, with 16 bases between the two ends. In DNA form, the CDR3 reads TGTGCCAGCAGCTCGGCCGGACTGGTAAGTGAGCAGTTCTTC. Protein product: CASSSAGLVSEQFF.

V is TRBV28 and J is TRBJ2-1; TRBD2 matches 11 bases. The CDR3 consists of 16 residues. Unmatched junction bases numbered 7, after V lost 4 bases and J lost 5 bases. Germline CDR1 MDHEN, CDR2 SYDVKM. CDR3 DNA sequence: TGTGCCAGCAGTTACCCGCTAGCGGGGGGCCACAATGAGCAGTTCTTC. This codes for CASSYPLAGGHNEQFF.

This chain connects TRBV30 to TRBJ2-5; D not certain. CDR3 length: 18 amino acids. Trimming pared 0 bases from V and 5 bases from J, leaving 25 bases between. The germline gives CDR1 GTSNPN, CDR2 SVGIG (reference sequence). CDR3 nucleotides: TGTGCCTGGAGTGTAAGAATAATGGTACTCCCCCCCAAGGAGACCCAGTACTTC. It encodes CAWSVRIMVLPPKETQYF.

The chain employs TRBV5-1 and TRBJ1-1, with 7 bases lining up with TRBD1. This CDR3 region has 17 residues. After removal of 5 bases from V and 4 bases from J, the junction contained 17 bases not matched to a gene. Germline-derived CDR1 and CDR2 are SGHRS and YFSETQ. This chain's CDR3 is CASRNLLATGRSTEAFF. The DNA of the CDR3 is TGCGCCAGCAGGAATTTATTGGCGACAGGGAGGAGCACTGAAGCTTTCTTT.

The V gene is TRBV5-6, the J gene TRBJ2-5; D is ambiguous. The J call may be incorrect, as the DNA end agrees better with TRBJ2-7. This CDR3 region has 13 residues. Germline V gives CDR1 SGHDT, CDR2 YYEEEE. The CDR3 reads CASSLGTFYEQYF. In DNA form, the CDR3 reads TGTGCCAGCAGCTTGGGTACGTTCTACGAGCAGTACTTC.

The J gene is TRBJ2-5, the V gene TRBV7-2, with 8 bases fitting TRBD2. V was pared by 5 bases and J by 4 bases, with 12 bases of the junction left unmatched. The CDR3 totals 16 residues. Germline CDR1 reads SGHTA; CDR2 reads FQGNSA. CDR3 DNA: TGTGCCAGCAGCGCCCCCAGTAGCGGGAAACGAGAGACCCAGTACTTC. Translation gives CASSAPSSGKRETQYF. Filled out from reference TRBV7-2 and TRBJ2-5, the complete variable domain reads GAGVSQSPSNKVTEKGKDVELRCDPISGHTALYWYRQSLGQGLEFLIYFQGNSAPDKSGLPSDRFSAERTGGSVSTLTIQRTQQEDSAVYLCASSAPSSGKRETQYFGPGTRLLVL.

The rearrangement uses TRBV15 and TRBJ2-1; 7 bases agree with TRBD1. The CDR3 covers 16 residues. The V gene end was trimmed by 4 bases and the J gene end by 7 bases; junction bases not matched to a gene: 13. Germline CDR1 is LNHNV and CDR2 is YYDKDF (reference sequence). CDR3 sequence: CATSTLEGTAKNEQFF. The CDR3 DNA reads as TGTGCCACCAGCACCCTAGAAGGGACAGCCAAGAATGAGCAGTTCTTC.

A word on this clone: The same CDR3 also results from other DNA sequences found in this sample. This chain uses TRBV9 with TRBJ1-1; D perhaps matches TRBD1 (5 bases). Trimming removed 0 bases from V and 4 bases from J, with 13 bases in between. In germline, CDR1 is SGDLS, CDR2 YYNGEE. The CDR3 is made up of 15 amino acids. DNA of the CDR3: TGTGCCAGCAGCGTAGATCCACGGGGGGGCACTGAAGCTTTCTTT. Its protein product is CASSVDPRGGTEAFF.

The V and J genes are TRBV6-6 and TRBJ2-7; D unresolved. Trimming stripped 0 bases from V and 2 bases from J, with 11 bases between. In germline, CDR1 is MNHNY, CDR2 SVGAGI (reference sequence). The CDR3 spans 15 residues. In DNA form, the CDR3 reads TGTGCCAGCAGTTACTCAAGGACGGTTACCTACGAGCAGTACTTC. Translated: CASSYSRTVTYEQYF.

This rearrangement joins TRBV19 to TRBJ1-3; the D is unclear. Trimming pared 4 bases from V and 3 bases from J, leaving 4 bases between. The CDR3 is 12 residues long. Germline CDR1 LNHDA, CDR2 SQIVND (reference sequence). CDR3 sequence (DNA): TGTGCCAGTAGTACAATTGGAAACACCATATATTTT. Protein: CASSTIGNTIYF.

V is TRBV9 and J is TRBJ2-2; TRBD1 is a possible D gene (6 bases). Trimming stripped 3 bases from V and 5 bases from J, with 11 bases between. The CDR3 has 14 residues. Germline V gene lookup returns CDR1 SGDLS and CDR2 YYNGEE. In nucleotides, the CDR3 is TGTGCCAGCAGCGCACAGGGTTATACCGGGGAGCTGTTTTTT. Amino acid sequence: CASSAQGYTGELFF.

The rearrangement joins TRBV16 to TRBJ1-1; 8 bases align to TRBD1. The CDR3 covers 12 residues. Germline-derived CDR1 and CDR2 are KGHSY and FQNENV. The junction had 3 bases not matched to a gene; V was cut back by 5 bases and J by 7 bases. The CDR3 DNA is TGTGCCAGCAGCTTTGGACAGGGTGAAGCTTTCTTT. As protein: CASSFGQGEAFF. Full variable domain (outside the CDR3, taken from reference TRBV16 and TRBJ1-1): GEEVAQTPKHLVRGEGQKAKLYCAPIKGHSYVFWYQQVLKNEFKFLISFQNENVFDETGMPKERFSAKCLPNSPCSLEIQATKLEDSAVYFCASSFGQGEAFFGQGTRLTVV.

The rearrangement uses TRBV5-1 and TRBJ1-3, with D maybe TRBD1 (5 bases). V gave up 1 base and J gave up 0 bases, with 11 bases separating them. Germline V CDR1 and CDR2: SGHRS, YFSETQ. The CDR3 covers 16 residues. Written as DNA, the CDR3 is TGCGCCAGCAGCTTGCTGGGGCCGAGCTCTGGAAACACCATATATTTT. It encodes CASSLLGPSSGNTIYF.

Turning to this clone: Other DNA sequences in this specimen translate into the identical CDR3. This rearrangement joins TRBV18 to TRBJ1-5; D gene ambiguous. The V end was cut by 3 bases, the J end by 3 bases, with 6 bases between. Germline V gene lookup returns CDR1 KGHSH and CDR2 LQKENI. This CDR3 comprises 13 residues. The CDR3 reads CASSPGNNQPQHF. Here the CDR3 DNA reads TGTGCCAGCTCACCTGGGAACAATCAGCCCCAGCATTTT.